The 32 T cell receptor beta chains below all came from one sample that was sequenced in a study of T cell repertoires in cytomegalovirus infection (dated by TCRdb to about 2019). TCRdb shows the sequencer as Illumina HiSeq 1500. The raw public reads went through TCRdb reprocessing: fastp at Q25, MiXCR clone calling, in-frame beta chains kept. CDR3 protein duplicates are merged, each entry listing the most common genes and DNA. Across this sample there are some 440,000 distinct CDR3 sequences, with approximately 30% seen only once. The ten most abundant clones make up approximately 15% of the sample. The sample was PBMCs. The receptors come from a human donor in good health (CMV status not recorded). Some clones in this sample may be carry-over from other donors' samples.

This clonotype was seen only a few times. The chain combines TRBV6-5 with TRBJ1-1; possibly TRBD1 for D (6 bases). The germline V gene has CDR1 MNHEY and CDR2 SVGAGI. This CDR3 has 14 residues. The V end was cut by 0 bases, the J end by 8 bases, with 13 bases between. CDR3 residues: CASSYSAGVREAFF. DNA of the CDR3: TGTGCCAGCAGTTACTCGGCAGGGGTAAGGGAAGCTTTCTTT.

This chain joins TRBV4-2 and TRBJ1-5; no clear D gene. Per the germline V gene, CDR1 is LGHNA and CDR2 is YNFKEQ. Trimming cost V 0 bases and J 6 bases, with 12 bases left between them. The CDR3 length is 15 residues. The CDR3 is CASSQEGQMGQPQHF. The CDR3 region has the DNA TGTGCCAGCAGCCAAGAAGGGCAGATGGGTCAGCCCCAGCATTTT.

V and J are TRBV7-9 and TRBJ1-6; the D gene is possibly TRBD1 (5 bases). Looked up from germline, CDR1 is SEHNR and CDR2 is FQNEAQ (reference sequence). Deletions cut 2 bases from V and 10 bases from J, with 15 bases between. This CDR3 spans 15 amino acids. For the CDR3, the DNA is TGTGCCAGCAGCTTATATCAGGGTTCGGGATCACCCCTCCACTTT. This gives the protein CASSLYQGSGSPLHF. The variable domain in full, with the rest retrieved from reference TRBV7-9 and TRBJ1-6, is DTGVSQNPRHKITKRGQNVTFRCDPISEHNRLYWYRQTLGQGPEFLTYFQNEAQLEKSRLLSDRFSAERPKGSFSTLEIQRTEQGDSAMYLCASSLYQGSGSPLHFGNGTRLTVT.

This chain links TRBV2 with TRBJ2-1; no clear D. Trimming removed 6 bases from V and 0 bases from J, with 9 bases in between. The CDR3 consists of 14 residues. The germline gives CDR1 SNHLY, CDR2 FYNNEI. The CDR3 region is CASRRASSYNEQFF. The CDR3 bases are TGTGCCAGCAGACGGGCTAGCTCCTACAATGAGCAGTTCTTC.

This clonotype was seen repeatedly, ten times or more. V is TRBV19 and J is TRBJ1-1; D unclear. The CDR3 has 12 residues. Germline CDR1 and CDR2: LNHDA and SQIVND (reference sequence). V was clipped by 4 bases and J by 2 bases, with 5 bases between them. CDR3 DNA sequence: TGTGCCAGTAGTAGAACCAACACTGAAGCTTTCTTT. Translating it yields CASSRTNTEAFF.

The CDR3 nucleotides are TGTGCCAGCCGTTGGGGCTTTGACTACGAGCAGTACTTC. This gives the protein CASRWGFDYEQYF. The V gene is TRBV2, the J gene TRBJ2-7, with a tentative D call TRBD1 (5 bases). The length of the CDR3 is 13 residues. The germline V gene has CDR1 SNHLY and CDR2 FYNNEI. V gave up 8 bases and J gave up 3 bases, with 14 bases separating them.

The genes are TRBV11-2 and TRBJ2-3; D is unclear. This CDR3 is 14 amino acids long. The germline CDR1 and CDR2 sequences are SGHAT and FQNNGV. The V and J ends lost 3 bases and 2 bases respectively, with 9 bases between them. The CDR3 nucleotides are TGTGCCAGCAGCTTGATCGCGGTCACAGATACGCAGTATTTT. Amino acid sequence: CASSLIAVTDTQYF. The whole variable domain, remainder taken from reference TRBV11-2 and TRBJ2-3, is EAGVAQSPRYKIIEKRQSVAFWCNPISGHATLYWYQQILGQGPKLLIQFQNNGVVDDSQLPKDRFSAERLKGVDSTLKIQPAKLEDSAVYLCASSLIAVTDTQYFGPGTRLTVL.

This sequence joins TRBV7-9 and TRBJ2-3; weak D call: TRBD2 (6 bases). Trimming shortened V by 3 bases and J by 0 bases, and 13 bases separated the two germline ends. The CDR3 runs 16 residues. From germline, CDR1 is SEHNR and CDR2 FQNEAQ (reference sequence). CDR3 coding DNA: TGTGCCAGCAGCTTCCCTAAACGGGGGAGCACAGATACGCAGTATTTT. Translated: CASSFPKRGSTDTQYF.

The V call is TRBV4-1, the J call TRBJ2-4; perhaps TRBD2 as D (6 bases). V shed 5 bases and J shed 2 bases, with 13 bases lying between them. This CDR3 contains 15 residues. Per the germline V gene, CDR1 is MGHRA and CDR2 is YSYEKL. CDR3 in amino acids: CASSWVGGSKNIQYF. CDR3 in DNA: TGCGCCAGCAGCTGGGTGGGGGGTTCCAAAAACATTCAGTACTTC.

The rearrangement links TRBV19 to TRBJ2-3; possibly TRBD2 for D (6 bases). CDR3 length: 14 residues. Germline lookup yields CDR1 LNHDA and CDR2 SQIVND (reference sequence). V was clipped by 8 bases and J by 3 bases, with 15 bases between them. The CDR3 reads CASGGTSWTDTQYF. The CDR3 DNA reads as TGTGCCAGTGGCGGGACTTCCTGGACAGATACGCAGTATTTT.

With regard to this clonotype: An end of the junction does not agree with germline; a read error may underlie this. This chain connects TRBV29-1 to TRBJ2-1; 7 positions agree with TRBD1. This CDR3 region has 13 residues. Germline values: CDR1 SQVTM, CDR2 ANQGSEA. CDR3 in DNA: TGCCGCGTTCGACAGGGAAGTTACAATGAGCCGTTCTTC. Its protein is CRVRQGSYNEPFF.

This clonotype has ten or more counts. The chain joins TRBV7-2 to TRBJ1-2; D is possibly TRBD1 (5 bases). V lost 1 base and J 2 bases, leaving 8 bases between the germline ends. The CDR3 spans 14 residues. Germline V gives CDR1 SGHTA, CDR2 FQGNSA. Here the CDR3 reads CASSLVAGNYGYTF. The CDR3 region has the DNA TGTGCCAGCAGCTTAGTAGCAGGGAACTATGGCTACACCTTC.

This clonotype occurred a few times. One end of the junction fails to match germline, which may point to a read error. V and J are TRBV28 and TRBJ1-1; D unclear. Germline lookup yields CDR1 MDHEN and CDR2 SYDVKM. The CDR3 covers 12 residues. The CDR3 loop is CASSLLGSPFYF. Here the CDR3 DNA reads TGTGCCAGCAGCCTCCTCGGCTCCCCCTTTTACTTT.

The rearrangement joins TRBV19 to TRBJ1-1; the D gene is possibly TRBD1 (5 bases). The V and J ends lost 7 bases and 4 bases respectively, with 19 bases between them. The germline CDR1 and CDR2 sequences are LNHDA and SQIVND (reference sequence). CDR3 size: 15 residues. CDR3 nucleotide sequence: TGTGCCAGTACCCGTGAGGGGACTGCGGGCACTGAAGCTTTCTTT. This sequence encodes CASTREGTAGTEAFF.

The rearrangement links TRBV6-2 or TRBV6-3 to TRBJ1-1, with D possibly matching TRBD1 (5 bases). The V gene's germline CDR1 is MNHEY and CDR2 SVGEGT. This CDR3 has 16 amino acids. V was trimmed by 6 bases and J by 1 base, leaving 18 bases between them. This CDR3 is CASRGPIGEKNTEAFF. CDR3 DNA: TGTGCCAGCAGAGGCCCGATAGGGGAGAAGAACACTGAAGCTTTCTTT.

V gene TRBV27 combines with J gene TRBJ2-5, with 13 positions matching TRBD2. The CDR3 runs 18 residues. CDR1 and CDR2 (germline): MNHEY, SMNVEV (reference sequence). J was trimmed by 5 bases and V by 6 bases; bases with no gene match: 15. The CDR3 coding sequence is TGTGCCAGCAGCTCACTAGCGGGGGGGTTGGATGGGACGGAGACCCAGTACTTC. Translated: CASSSLAGGLDGTETQYF.

At least ten counts were recorded for this clonotype. The chain links TRBV4-2 to TRBJ1-1; D remains ambiguous. The CDR3 has 13 amino acids. Germline assignment: CDR1 LGHNA and CDR2 YNFKEQ. V lost 2 bases and J lost 7, with 11 bases in between. The CDR3 DNA follows: TGTGCCAGCAGCCAAAACATCCTGAATGAAGCTTTCTTT. Its protein is CASSQNILNEAFF.

This chain uses TRBV18 with TRBJ2-7; no clear D. The CDR3 has 13 residues. Germline V gene lookup returns CDR1 KGHSH and CDR2 LQKENI. Deletions cut 3 bases from V and 6 bases from J, with 12 bases between. The CDR3 protein is CASSPGTFSEQYF. CDR3 coding DNA: TGTGCCAGCTCACCCGGAACCTTCAGCGAGCAGTACTTC.

Ten or more counts support this clonotype. The chain has TRBV5-1 and TRBJ1-1, with a tentative D call TRBD1 (5 bases). CDR3 length: 14 amino acids. The ends were cut back, 4 bases at V and 1 base at J, with 11 bases in the middle. The V gene's germline CDR1 is SGHRS and CDR2 YFSETQ. CDR3 sequence: CASSQDTGNTEAFF. The CDR3 DNA sequence: TGCGCCAGCAGCCAGGACACTGGGAACACTGAAGCTTTCTTT.

This chain uses TRBV7-9 with TRBJ2-2; tentatively, D is TRBD1 (6 bases). Germline values: CDR1 SEHNR, CDR2 FQNEAQ (reference sequence). V dropped 5 bases and J dropped 1 base, with 11 bases sitting between them. CDR3 length: 15 residues. CDR3: CASSTGQLNTGELFF. The CDR3 DNA follows: TGTGCCAGCAGCACTGGACAGTTGAACACCGGGGAGCTGTTTTTT. Complete variable domain (other parts from reference TRBV7-9 and TRBJ2-2): DTGVSQNPRHKITKRGQNVTFRCDPISEHNRLYWYRQTLGQGPEFLTYFQNEAQLEKSRLLSDRFSAERPKGSFSTLEIQRTEQGDSAMYLCASSTGQLNTGELFFGEGSRLTVL.

This clonotype was found a few times. The chain carries TRBV25-1 and TRBJ1-4; the match to TRBD1 covers 11 bases. The V gene's germline CDR1 is MGHDK and CDR2 SYGVNS. The length of the CDR3 is 17 residues. J was trimmed by 7 bases and V by 0 bases; bases with no gene match: 7. CDR3 sequence (DNA): TGTGCCAGCAGTGAATATATCGGGGACAGGGGGACTGAAAAACTGTTTTTT. This gives the protein CASSEYIGDRGTEKLFF.

The rearrangement links TRBV12-3 or TRBV12-4 to TRBJ1-4; D is ambiguous. This CDR3 has 12 residues. With 5 bases removed from V and 8 bases from J, the gap between germline ends came to 9 bases. The CDR3 region has the DNA TGTGCCAGCAGTGTCTGGTTGGAAAAACTGTTTTTT. It encodes CASSVWLEKLFF.

The genes are TRBV20-1 and TRBJ1-5; D call uncertain. The CDR3 is 13 residues long. Per germline, CDR1 DFQATT and CDR2 SNEGSKA (reference sequence). Trimming took off 5 bases at V and 0 bases at J, with 8 bases between the two ends. CDR3 in amino acids: CSASQDSNQPQHF. Written as DNA, the CDR3 is TGCAGTGCTTCCCAGGATAGCAATCAGCCCCAGCATTTT.

The V call is TRBV5-4, the J call TRBJ2-6; possibly TRBD1 or TRBD2 for D (5 bases each). Trimming shortened V by 0 bases and J by 0 bases, and 10 bases separated the two germline ends. Germline V CDR1 and CDR2: SGHNT, YYREEE (reference sequence). This CDR3 is built from 17 residues. The CDR3 DNA is TGTGCCAGCAGCTTGGCCTTTGGGGGCTCTGGGGCCAACGTCCTGACTTTC. Its protein product is CASSLAFGGSGANVLTF.

This clonotype was found many times. This chain connects TRBV6-2 or TRBV6-3 to TRBJ1-1, with D perhaps matching TRBD1 (5 bases). This CDR3 contains 14 residues. Germline CDR1 is MNHEY and CDR2 is SVGEGT. Between the trimmed V and J ends, which lost 2 bases and 4 bases, there was a span of 11 bases. The CDR3 spells CASSYGGGITEAFF. As DNA, the CDR3 is TGTGCCAGCAGTTACGGGGGAGGGATCACTGAAGCTTTCTTT.

This clonotype occurred once. The chain links TRBV6-5 to TRBJ1-2; 7 bases line up with TRBD1. Looked up from germline, CDR1 is MNHEY and CDR2 is SVGAGI. The CDR3 is made up of 14 amino acids. V shed 11 bases, J shed 2 bases, and the junction held 11 bases outside the gene matches. The CDR3 is CARSNQQGNYGYTF. The DNA for the CDR3 is TGTGCCCGAAGTAACCAACAGGGGAACTATGGCTACACCTTC.

This clonotype was seen a few times. The rearrangement joins TRBV25-1 to TRBJ2-5; D is uncertain. The germline V and J ends were trimmed by 8 bases and 5 bases, with 12 bases remaining between them. The germline CDR1 and CDR2 sequences are MGHDK and SYGVNS. This CDR3 is built from 12 residues. In DNA, the CDR3 is TGTGCCAGCTTAAGGTTCCCGGAGACCCAGTACTTC. Translation gives CASLRFPETQYF.

This chain connects TRBV10-3 to TRBJ1-2; D gene uncertain. This CDR3 spans 16 amino acids. The V gene lost 2 bases and the J gene lost 0 bases, with 13 bases spanning the gap. Germline CDR1 and CDR2: ENHRY and SYGVKD. CDR3 in amino acids: CAISEGTKATNYGYTF. DNA for the CDR3: TGTGCCATCAGTGAGGGCACCAAGGCCACTAACTATGGCTACACCTTC.

Only a few counts were recorded for this clonotype. The chain couples TRBV7-2 to TRBJ1-6; D not resolved. This CDR3 is built from 12 residues. Trimming removed 5 bases at V and 5 bases at J, with 4 bases between. Germline V gene sequence: CDR1 SGHTA, CDR2 FQGNSA. CDR3 sequence: CASSINNSPLHF. CDR3 DNA: TGTGCCAGCAGCATAAATAATTCACCCCTCCACTTT.

As regards this clonotype: Given a much more abundant clone one base away, this may be a read error. The chain has TRBV7-2 and TRBJ2-2; 8 bases are a match to TRBD2. In germline, CDR1 is SGHTA, CDR2 FQGNSA. The CDR3 spans 16 residues. The CDR3 DNA reads TGTGCCAGCAGCTTAGCTCCCGGACTAGCATCCGGGGGGCTGTTTTTT. Translating gives CASSLAPGLASGGLFF.

Only a few counts were recorded for this clonotype. V gene TRBV7-6 combines with J gene TRBJ1-6; 9 bases map to TRBD1. The CDR3 has 16 amino acids. Germline V lookup: CDR1 SGHVS, CDR2 FNYEAQ. Trimming took 1 base from V and 7 from J; bases not matched to a gene: 5. CDR3 DNA sequence: TGTGCCAGCAGCTTAGTGGCCGGGACAGGGAATTCACCCCTCCACTTT. Its translation is CASSLVAGTGNSPLHF.

On this clonotype: A much larger clone differs from this one at a single base, so this may be a read error. The final CDR3 position lacks the conserved phenylalanine or tryptophan, pointing to a likely read error. CDR3 loop: CASSSGGGAYEQYL. The DNA for the CDR3 is TGTGCCAGCAGCTCTGGCGGGGGGGCCTACGAGCAGTACTTA. V usage is TRBV7-2 and J usage is TRBJ2-7, with 9 bases identical to TRBD2. Trimming took 4 bases from V and 2 from J; bases not matched to a gene: 3. This CDR3 contains 14 residues. Germline CDR1 reads SGHTA; CDR2 reads FQGNSA.